These T cell receptor beta chains were read from a single sample in a study of T cell responses to AZD1222 COVID-19 vaccine. Only in-frame clones appear in the TCRdb table, and some are missing; sequencing was by immunoSEQ multiplex PCR. The repertoire holds over 120,000 clones, roughly 90% seen once, with over 1.5% in the top ten. This specimen consisted of peripheral blood, obtained on day 0 of AZD1222 vaccination. The receptors here all came from an adult in good health. The CDR3 runs from the conserved cysteine through the conserved F or W. The order of the fields is D gene, V gene, CDR3 length, J gene, clone size, CDR3 protein, CDR3 DNA. The D gene is left open where the match is weak. Size is omitted from some rows. Given values are once, few, many or a class for expanded clones.

.	TRBV19	12	TRBJ2-1	.	CASSIGVNEQFF	TGTGCCAGTAGTATCGGGGTCAATGAGCAGTTCTTC
.	TRBV30	14	TRBJ1-4	once	CAWSFGGEETELFF	TGTGCCTGGAGTTTCGGGGGGGAGGAGACTGAACTGTTTTTT
.	TRBV11-2	14	TRBJ1-1	.	CASSSLGEYTEAFF	TGTGCCAGCAGCTCTTTAGGGGAATACACTGAAGCTTTCTTT
.	TRBV19	13	TRBJ1-4	few	CASAEGLREKLFF	TGTGCCAGTGCTGAGGGGCTTCGTGAAAAACTGTTTTTT
TRBD1	TRBV15	16	TRBJ2-3	once	CATSRDPGQATDTQYF	TGTGCCACCAGCAGAGATCCGGGACAGGCTACAGATACGCAGTATTTT
TRBD1	TRBV29-1	13	TRBJ1-2	few	CSVEGRGRFGYTF	TGCAGCGTTGAGGGCAGGGGGCGTTTTGGCTACACCTTC
.	TRBV27	17	TRBJ2-7	.	CASSLLFRYGGPHEQYF	TGTGCCAGCAGTTTATTGTTCCGTTATGGAGGTCCCCACGAGCAGTACTTC
.	TRBV7-9	13	TRBJ1-2	.	CASTLVGANGYTF	TGTGCCAGCACCCTCGTGGGGGCAAATGGCTACACCTTC
.	TRBV10-3	14	TRBJ1-3	.	CAIASIGTGNTIYF	TGTGCCATTGCGAGTATAGGGACTGGAAACACCATATATTTT
TRBD2	TRBV19	15	TRBJ2-5	.	CASSIAGGAQETQYF	TGTGCCAGTAGTATAGCGGGAGGTGCCCAAGAGACCCAGTACTTC
.	TRBV29-1	12	TRBJ1-1	few	CSVEEGVTEAFF	TGCAGCGTTGAAGAGGGGGTTACTGAAGCTTTCTTT
.	TRBV5-1	15	TRBJ2-1	.	CASSEDGTPYNEQFF	TGCGCCAGCAGCGAGGACGGGACACCGTACAATGAGCAGTTCTTC
.	TRBV10-1	14	TRBJ2-3	.	CASSLSSSEDTQYF	TGCGCCAGCAGTCTCTCCTCTAGCGAAGATACGCAGTATTTT
TRBD1	TRBV7-9	14	TRBJ1-4	.	CASSHLQGNEKLFF	TGTGCCAGCAGCCACCTACAGGGGAATGAAAAACTGTTTTTT
.	TRBV19	15	TRBJ2-1	.	CASSTPGGSYNEQFF	TGTGCCAGTAGTACCCCCGGGGGCTCCTACAATGAGCAGTTCTTC
TRBD1	TRBV9	14	TRBJ1-1	.	CASRRGTGVTEAFF	TGTGCCAGCAGGAGAGGGACAGGGGTCACTGAAGCTTTCTTT
.	TRBV21-1	15	TRBJ1-1	.	CASSKRGGANTEAFF	TGTGCCAGCAGCAAACGGGGGGGCGCGAACACTGAAGCTTTCTTT
.	TRBV10-2	15	TRBJ2-1	.	CASSDGESTYNEQFF	TGCGCCAGCAGTGACGGGGAGAGCACCTACAATGAGCAGTTCTTC
.	TRBV3-1/TRBV3-2	18	TRBJ2-5	.	CASSLPLGGRFSQETQYF	TGTGCCAGCAGCCTCCCCCTGGGTGGGCGCTTCTCCCAAGAGACCCAGTACTTC
TRBD2	TRBV27	15	TRBJ2-1	.	CASSPQAGPYNEQFF	TGTGCCAGCAGCCCTCAAGCGGGACCCTACAATGAGCAGTTCTTC
TRBD2	TRBV15	17	TRBJ2-3	.	CATSTLILGTRDPPQYF	TGTGCCACCAGCACTCTGATCCTCGGGACTAGAGACCCCCCGCAGTATTTT
TRBD2	TRBV9	15	TRBJ2-5	.	CASSVDGTSGETQYF	TGTGCCAGCAGCGTAGATGGGACTAGCGGGGAGACCCAGTACTTC
.	TRBV27	12	TRBJ2-2	.	CASSLFTGELFF	TGTGCCAGCAGTCTATTCACCGGGGAGCTGTTTTTT
.	TRBV19	12	TRBJ1-1	.	CASSMGGPEAFF	TGTGCCAGTAGTATGGGGGGTCCTGAAGCTTTCTTT
.	TRBV20-1	16	TRBJ1-1	.	CSASWRGIGMNTEAFF	TGCAGTGCTAGTTGGCGGGGGATTGGGATGAACACTGAAGCTTTCTTT
.	TRBV6-1	16	TRBJ1-5	.	CASSERQVYSNQPQHF	TGTGCCAGCAGTGAACGACAGGTTTATAGCAATCAGCCCCAGCATTTT
TRBD2	TRBV5-1	16	TRBJ2-5	.	CASSPLAGTNQETQYF	TGCGCCAGCAGCCCATTAGCGGGAACGAACCAAGAGACCCAGTACTTC
.	TRBV7-6	16	TRBJ1-3	.	CASSLGAESSGNTIYF	TGTGCCAGCAGCTTAGGCGCAGAAAGCTCTGGAAACACCATATATTTT
.	TRBV5-5	15	TRBJ1-3	.	CASSLRGFSGNTIYF	TGTGCCAGCAGCTTGAGGGGATTCTCTGGAAACACCATATATTTT
.	TRBV28	13	TRBJ1-5	.	CASSLINDQPQHF	TGTGCCAGCAGTCTGATCAATGACCAGCCCCAGCATTTT
.	TRBV9	14	TRBJ2-5	.	CASSVDGGGETQYF	TGTGCCAGCAGCGTAGACGGGGGCGGGGAGACCCAGTACTTC
.	TRBV6-5	13	TRBJ2-5	few	CASSYDYQVSQYF	TGTGCCAGCAGTTACGACTACCAAGTCTCCCAGTACTTC
TRBD1	TRBV2	13	TRBJ1-2	.	CASSVQGGGGYTF	TGTGCCAGCAGTGTACAGGGGGGTGGTGGCTACACCTTC
.	TRBV3-1/TRBV3-2	17	TRBJ2-1	.	CASSHGVARFTYNEQFF	TGTGCCAGCAGCCATGGGGTCGCGAGGTTTACCTACAATGAGCAGTTCTTC
.	TRBV19	16	TRBJ1-5	once	CASSTLRGLSNQPQHF	TGTGCCAGTAGCACCCTAAGGGGGTTGAGCAATCAGCCCCAGCATTTT
.	TRBV7-6	14	TRBJ1-3	.	CASSFGNSGNTIYF	TGTGCCAGCAGCTTTGGTAACTCTGGAAACACCATATATTTT
.	TRBV2	14	TRBJ2-4	.	CASSDRVSDRKKNF	TGTGCCAGCAGTGACCGAGTTTCGGACAGAAAAAAGAACTTC
.	TRBV28	18	TRBJ1-1	.	CASSPLVRGLTWNTEAFF	TGTGCCAGCAGTCCCTTAGTGAGGGGTCTGACCTGGAACACTGAAGCTTTCTTT
.	TRBV5-5	14	TRBJ2-7	once	CASSAQDGSYEQYF	TGTGCCAGCAGCGCCCAGGACGGATCCTACGAGCAGTACTTC
.	TRBV2	12	TRBJ2-3	.	CASSTRTDTQYF	TGTGCCAGCAGTACTAGGACAGATACGCAGTATTTT
.	TRBV10-3	11	TRBJ2-5	.	CAISESETQYF	TGTGCCATCAGTGAGTCGGAGACCCAGTACTTC
.	TRBV4-1	15	TRBJ2-2	.	CASSHLKLGIRELFF	TGCGCCAGCAGCCACTTGAAGCTAGGGATCCGGGAGCTGTTTTTT
.	TRBV12-5	17	TRBJ1-1	.	CASGLVLNVDFNTEAFF	TGTGCTAGTGGTTTGGTCCTCAACGTTGATTTCAACACTGAAGCTTTCTTT
.	TRBV7-9	13	TRBJ1-1	.	CASSRSIHTEAFF	TGTGCCAGCAGCCGTTCAATTCACACTGAAGCTTTCTTT
.	TRBV6-4	17	TRBJ1-1	.	CASSDEIDGGANTEAFF	TGTGCCAGCAGTGACGAGATTGATGGGGGGGCGAACACTGAAGCTTTCTTT
.	TRBV9	18	TRBJ2-1	.	CASSVEPSGQAPTNEQFF	TGTGCCAGCAGCGTAGAACCCTCGGGGCAGGCTCCCACCAATGAGCAGTTCTTC
.	TRBV2	14	TRBJ2-7	few	CASSQRTMIYEQYF	TGTGCCAGCAGTCAAAGGACAATGATCTACGAGCAGTACTTC
.	TRBV28	13	TRBJ1-1	.	CASSPPGGTEAFF	TGTGCCAGCAGCCCTCCGGGCGGCACTGAAGCTTTCTTT
TRBD2	TRBV30	16	TRBJ2-1	once	CAWGRASGRAYNEQFF	TGTGCCTGGGGGCGCGCTAGCGGGAGGGCCTACAATGAGCAGTTCTTC
TRBD1	TRBV28	13	TRBJ1-1	.	CASSSQGIAEAFF	TGTGCCAGCAGTTCACAGGGGATCGCTGAAGCTTTCTTT
.	TRBV12-3/TRBV12-4	13	TRBJ2-7	.	CATREGGSYEQYF	TGTGCCACTCGGGAAGGTGGGTCCTACGAGCAGTACTTC
.	TRBV7-6	14	TRBJ2-2	.	CASSSMGGTGELFF	TGTGCCAGCAGCTCCATGGGGGGCACCGGGGAGCTGTTTTTT
.	TRBV19	16	TRBJ2-2	.	CASSIRRTPNTGELFF	TGTGCCAGTAGTATAAGGAGGACCCCGAACACCGGGGAGCTGTTTTTT
.	TRBV20-1	11	TRBJ2-7	.	CSARTFYEQYF	TGCAGTGCTAGGACTTTTTACGAGCAGTACTTC